A selection of T cell receptor beta chains follows, all from one sample in a study of patients and donors after allogeneic stem cell transplantation. TCRdb reprocessed the RT-PCR reads via MiXCR and lists one record per CDR3 protein. The sample lists about 200,000 distinct CDR3 sequences, around two fifths occurring once. The material sequenced was blood, either unsorted or a sorted T cell fraction (not recorded which). Source of these receptors: a human donor who was either an allogeneic HSCT recipient or a stem cell or donor lymphocyte infusion donor (not recorded which). It is not recorded whose cells these are; they may come from a transplant donor. Both conserved end residues are part of each CDR3.

v_gene	CDR3aa
TRBV28	CASSTSDRGDGTEAFF
TRBV20-1	CSASKLAVETYEQYF
TRBV15	CATSREVGGLGSNSPLHF
TRBV9	CASTPGTDVNQPQHF
TRBV20-1	CSARDWSGPSSYEQYF
TRBV12-5	CASAKGPPNTEAFF
TRBV7-8	CASSSGTETQYF
TRBV28	CASSPHPREQYF
TRBV12-3/TRBV12-4	CASSLNRRGQSGNTIYF
TRBV14	CASSPIAGGYEQYF
TRBV5-1	CASSFRDSTPNYGYTF
TRBV30	CAWTGGTQYF
TRBV3-1	CASSATGALSYNEQFF
TRBV7-2	CASSPMGNGELFF
TRBV4-3	CASSQDSTSSYNEQFF
TRBV5-1	CASSSYRRASEDSYEQYF